A single sample is the source of the 30 T cell receptor beta chains below, sequenced in a study of spatial heterogeneity in lung cancer. These receptors have no known antigen. MiXCR, run by TCRdb on the 5' RACE reads, gives a single entry per CDR3 protein. This sample has around 4,000 distinct CDR3 sequences, with approximately 9.8% found just once. Study-level results: Tracking of tumor mutation counts was seen in expanded intratumoral alpha and beta TCR counts.

Described time point: sample taken at primary tumor resection. This specimen consisted of lung tumor tissue, obtained at surgery. The receptors shown here come from a male donor with early-stage non-small cell lung cancer.

About this clonotype itself: The library was built for alpha chains, so this beta chain is an off-target read and its size means little. The chain combines TRBV29-1 with TRBJ1-1; D not resolved. This CDR3 spans 13 amino acids. V dropped 4 bases and J dropped 0 bases, with 9 bases sitting between them. Germline assignment: CDR1 SQVTM and CDR2 ANQGSEA. DNA for the CDR3: TGCAGCGTTGGTCGGCAGGTGAACACTGAAGCTTTCTTT. It yields the protein CSVGRQVNTEAFF.

By its share, this clonotype is medium-sized. This beta chain was picked up by a library intended for alpha chains and is off target, so its count carries little meaning. This chain joins TRBV7-9 and TRBJ2-2; possible D gene TRBD1, 6 bases. The CDR3 is 12 residues long. Germline values: CDR1 SEHNR, CDR2 FQNEAQ (reference sequence). Trimming cost V 5 bases and J 6 bases, with 7 bases left between them. DNA of the CDR3: TGTGCCAGCAGCACAGGGTCCGGGGAGCTGTTTTTT. Its translation: CASSTGSGELFF. Drawing the rest from reference TRBV7-9 and TRBJ2-2, the complete variable domain is DTGVSQNPRHKITKRGQNVTFRCDPISEHNRLYWYRQTLGQGPEFLTYFQNEAQLEKSRLLSDRFSAERPKGSFSTLEIQRTEQGDSAMYLCASSTGSGELFFGEGSRLTVL.

This clonotype was detected a few times. With the library built for alpha chains, this beta chain is off target and its frequency is not meaningful. The chain has TRBV7-9 and TRBJ1-4, with 7 bases lining up with TRBD1. The CDR3 runs 17 residues. V gave up 5 bases and J gave up 0 bases; unmatched junction bases: 9. The germline V gene has CDR1 SEHNR and CDR2 FQNEAQ (reference sequence). CDR3: CASSAWTGGATNEKLFF. CDR3 bases: TGTGCCAGCAGCGCATGGACAGGAGGTGCAACTAATGAAAAACTGTTTTTT.

As concerns this clonotype: Found in a library prepared for alpha chains, this beta chain is an off-target read, and its abundance has little meaning. V gene TRBV5-1 combines with J gene TRBJ2-7, with TRBD1 matching 7 bases. The germline gives CDR1 SGHRS, CDR2 YFSETQ. This CDR3 has 14 residues. The V segment lost 4 bases and the J segment 4 bases; nucleotides outside the gene matches: 8. The CDR3 DNA follows: TGCGCCAGCAGCCCCCGACAGGGTGGGTACGAGCAGTACTTC. The encoded protein is CASSPRQGGYEQYF.

This clonotype was recorded many times. For a library built for alpha chains, this beta chain is a stray read; little rests on its size. J is TRBJ1-6 and V is TRBV3-1; D is unresolved. Germline V gene sequence: CDR1 LGHDT, CDR2 YNNKEL (reference sequence). The CDR3 extends over 12 amino acids. V gave up 1 base and J gave up 14 bases, with 9 bases separating them. The CDR3 protein is CASSQGDSALHF. The CDR3 DNA reads TGTGCCAGCAGCCAAGGGGATTCGGCCCTCCACTTT. The full variable domain, in which reference TRBV3-1 and TRBJ1-6 provide the parts outside the CDR3, is DTAVSQTPKYLVTQMGNDKSIKCEQNLGHDTMYWYKQDSKKFLKIMFSYNNKELIINETVPNRFSPKSPDKAHLNLHINSLELGDSAVYFCASSQGDSALHFGNGTRLTVT.

This clonotype was seen many times. Because this beta chain is a stray read in a library intended to capture alpha chains, its abundance should not be given much weight. This chain links TRBV27 with TRBJ1-6; no firm D call. CDR1 and CDR2 from the germline V gene are MNHEY and SMNVEV (reference sequence). The CDR3 length is 16 residues. V lost 3 bases and J lost 0, with 9 bases in between. CDR3 protein: CASSFAQSSYNSPLHF. As DNA, the CDR3 is TGTGCCAGCAGTTTTGCCCAGAGCTCCTATAATTCACCCCTCCACTTT.

The table lists this clonotype with many counts. This beta chain appears as a stray read in a library generated for alpha chains; its size is not informative. The chain joins TRBV20-1 to TRBJ1-4; D may be TRBD1 (5 bases). The ends were cut back, 3 bases at V and 8 bases at J, with 13 bases in the middle. Germline V gene lookup returns CDR1 DFQATT and CDR2 SNEGSKA (reference sequence). CDR3 size: 13 residues. The CDR3 DNA is TGCAGTGCTAGCGGACAATCCAACGAAAAACTGTTTTTT. This translates into CSASGQSNEKLFF.

In this sample, this clonotype is medium-sized. This beta chain was picked up by a library intended for alpha chains and is off target, so its count carries little meaning. The CDR3 loop is CASSPTISGSQETQYF. The DNA of the CDR3 is TGTGCCAGCAGCCCGACTATTAGCGGCTCTCAAGAGACCCAGTACTTC. The chain links TRBV7-2 to TRBJ2-5; D may be TRBD2 (6 bases). The CDR3 has 16 amino acids. CDR1 is SGHTA and CDR2 is FQGNSA in the germline V gene. V was shortened by 5 bases and J by 2 bases, with 18 bases between the two germline ends.

This clonotype ranks as medium-sized. The size of this beta chain means little, since it is a stray read in a library made for alpha chains. V usage is TRBV27 and J usage is TRBJ2-7, with 15 bases fitting TRBD2. Germline trimming cut 3 bases from V and 4 bases from J; bases unmatched to any gene: 7. The CDR3 has 17 residues. Looked up from germline, CDR1 is MNHEY and CDR2 is SMNVEV (reference sequence). This CDR3 is CASSFAGLAGGNYEQYF. The CDR3 DNA sequence: TGTGCCAGCAGTTTCGCGGGACTAGCGGGAGGTAATTACGAGCAGTACTTC.

This clonotype is labeled as large (0.1 to 1%). This beta chain came through as a stray read in a library set up for alpha chains, and its size says little. The chain combines TRBV6-6 with TRBJ2-7; 11 nucleotides line up with TRBD1. J gave up 4 bases and V 6 bases, and 8 bases lay outside the gene matches. Germline lookup yields CDR1 MNHNY and CDR2 SVGAGI (reference sequence). CDR3 length: 15 residues. The CDR3 DNA reads as TGTGCCAGCAGGGACAGGACAGGGGGCCAATACGAGCAGTACTTC. This encodes CASRDRTGGQYEQYF.

This clonotype was found a few times. This beta chain is a stray read from a library made for alpha chains; its abundance is not meaningful. The chain has TRBV7-6 and TRBJ1-1; D not certain. Germline V gene data show CDR1 as SGHVS and CDR2 as FNYEAQ. Trimming removed 0 bases at V and 1 base at J, with 6 bases between. The CDR3 loop spans 14 amino acids. CDR3 coding DNA: TGTGCCAGCAGCTTAGCACCCTGGAACACTGAAGCTTTCTTT. Translated, it gives CASSLAPWNTEAFF.

This clonotype has ten or more counts. Because this beta chain is a stray read in a library intended to capture alpha chains, its abundance should not be given much weight. This sequence joins TRBV4-2 and TRBJ2-1; D might be TRBD2 (6 bases). CDR3 length equals 15 residues. V was pared by 3 bases and J by 6 bases, with 15 bases between. Germline loops: CDR1 LGHNA, CDR2 YNFKEQ. This chain's CDR3 is CASSHAGTLSNEQFF. CDR3 nucleotide sequence: TGTGCCAGCAGCCACGCCGGGACTCTTAGCAATGAGCAGTTCTTC.

This clonotype is termed medium-sized. With the library built for alpha chains, this beta chain is off target and its frequency is not meaningful. The chain is built from TRBV9 and TRBJ2-5; D uncertain. Germline assignment: CDR1 SGDLS and CDR2 YYNGEE. This CDR3 comprises 14 residues. Trimming left V 0 bases short and J 4 bases short, with 10 bases between. The CDR3 spells CASSVGPMAETQYF. In nucleotides, the CDR3 is TGTGCCAGCAGCGTAGGTCCAATGGCAGAGACCCAGTACTTC. Full variable domain (rest looked up from reference TRBV9 and TRBJ2-5): DSGVTQTPKHLITATGQRVTLRCSPRSGDLSVYWYQQSLDQGLQFLIQYYNGEERAKGNILERFSAQQFPDLHSELNLSSLELGDSALYFCASSVGPMAETQYFGPGTRLLVL.

This clonotype has just one count. This may arise from a read error, as a much more abundant clone is one base away. Within a library made for alpha chains, this beta chain is off target, and its count is uninformative. The chain links TRBV7-8 to TRBJ2-5; 8 nucleotides match TRBD1. In germline, CDR1 is SGHVS, CDR2 FQNEAQ. The CDR3 is 15 amino acids. The CDR3 DNA is TGTGCCAGCAGCTTATCCCTGAACAGGGGGGAGAACCAGTACTTC. Residues: CASSLSLNRGENQYF.

This clonotype is medium-sized. For a library built for alpha chains, this beta chain is a stray read; little rests on its size. The chain joins TRBV4-2 to TRBJ2-3; D is possibly TRBD2 (5 bases). V lost 0 bases and J 1 base, leaving 8 bases between the germline ends. The CDR3 covers 15 residues. Germline V gene sequence: CDR1 LGHNA, CDR2 YNFKEQ. The CDR3 region has the DNA TGTGCCAGCAGCCAAGACGCGGGTCGCACAGATACGCAGTATTTT. It specifies CASSQDAGRTDTQYF.

This clonotype appeared many times. Within a library made for alpha chains, this beta chain is off target, and its count is uninformative. The chain combines TRBV12-3 or TRBV12-4 with TRBJ1-2; D remains ambiguous. Trimming pared 5 bases from V and 7 bases from J, leaving 8 bases between. The CDR3 is made up of 11 amino acids. The chain's CDR3 is CASSRHFGYTF. The CDR3 DNA reads TGTGCCAGCAGTCGCCACTTTGGCTACACCTTC.

In regard to this clonotype: This could be a read error, since a much larger clone is one nucleotide away. The library was designed around alpha chains, so this beta chain is a stray read whose abundance carries little weight. This sequence joins TRBV6-6 and TRBJ2-7; D unresolved. V lost 0 bases and J lost 2, with 8 bases in between. The germline V gene has CDR1 MNHNY and CDR2 SVGAGI (reference sequence). This CDR3 comprises 14 residues. CDR3 residues: CASSYSKTTYEQYF. The CDR3 DNA reads TGTGCCAGCAGTTACTCCAAGACAACCTACGAGCAGTACTTC.

This clonotype was counted many times. This beta chain is a stray read from a library made for alpha chains; its abundance is not meaningful. The chain uses TRBV29-1 and TRBJ2-4; D gene ambiguous. The V and J ends lost 0 bases and 2 bases respectively, with 8 bases between them. Germline V gene lookup returns CDR1 SQVTM and CDR2 ANQGSEA. The CDR3 contains 14 residues. CDR3 amino acids: CSVEDFGTKNIQYF. The CDR3 coding sequence is TGCAGCGTTGAAGATTTTGGGACCAAAAACATTCAGTACTTC. The whole variable domain, remainder taken from reference TRBV29-1 and TRBJ2-4, is SAVISQKPSRDICQRGTSLTIQCQVDSQVTMMFWYRQQPGQSLTLIATANQGSEATYESGFVIDKFPISRPNLTFSTLTVSNMSPEDSSIYLCSVEDFGTKNIQYFGAGTRLSVL.

By its share, this clonotype is medium-sized. This beta chain slipped into a library made for alpha chains as a stray read, so its size is not meaningful. The J gene is TRBJ2-6, the V gene TRBV18, with 9 bases aligning to TRBD1. The CDR3 is 18 amino acids. The junction had 4 bases not matched to a gene; V was cut back by 1 base and J by 0 bases. CDR1 is KGHSH and CDR2 is LQKENI in the germline V gene. Here the CDR3 reads CASSPLLGQGSGANVLTF. Here the CDR3 DNA reads TGTGCCAGCTCACCACTTCTGGGACAGGGCTCTGGGGCCAACGTCCTGACTTTC.

This clonotype ranks as medium-sized (0.01 to 0.1%). A library prepared for alpha chains yielded this beta chain as an off-target read; its size is of little meaning. The rearrangement uses TRBV20-1 and TRBJ2-5; D perhaps matches TRBD2 (7 bases). Germline CDR1 and CDR2: DFQATT and SNEGSKA (reference sequence). V lost 2 bases and J 7 bases, leaving 35 bases between the germline ends. The CDR3 is made up of 20 amino acids. The CDR3 region is CSARNIPDSHRLANLGTQYF. CDR3 in DNA: TGCAGTGCTAGAAATATACCGGACAGCCATCGACTAGCCAATCTGGGGACCCAGTACTTC.

Only one count was recorded for this clonotype. This beta chain turned up in a library designed for alpha chains; as an off-target read, its abundance says little. The gene calls are TRBV9 and TRBJ2-3; 8 bases are shared with TRBD1. Germline V CDR1 and CDR2: SGDLS, YYNGEE. After removal of 4 bases from V and 4 bases from J, the junction contained 2 bases not matched to a gene. The CDR3 is made up of 13 amino acids. CDR3 sequence reads: CASSRQGSDTQYF. Here the CDR3 DNA reads TGTGCCAGCAGCAGACAGGGGTCAGATACGCAGTATTTT.

Remarks on this clonotype: This beta chain is a stray read from a library made for alpha chains; its abundance is not meaningful. CDR3 DNA: TGTGCCACCAGCAGAGATCGTACTAGCGTCAATGAGCAGTTCTTC. Its translation is CATSRDRTSVNEQFF. The chain links TRBV15 to TRBJ2-1; TRBD2 matches at 7 bases. This CDR3 is built from 15 residues. J was trimmed by 6 bases and V by 0 bases; bases with no gene match: 5. Germline lookup yields CDR1 LNHNV and CDR2 YYDKDF (reference sequence).

About this clonotype: The library was prepared for alpha chains; this beta chain is a stray read, so its frequency means little. The rearrangement joins TRBV7-9 to TRBJ2-6, with no clear D. The V end lost 1 base, the J end lost 0 bases, and 4 bases lay between the germline ends. Germline CDR1 reads SEHNR; CDR2 reads FQNEAQ (reference sequence). The CDR3 has 15 residues. The chain's CDR3 is CASSLEFSGANVLTF. The CDR3 region has the DNA TGTGCCAGCAGCTTAGAGTTCTCTGGGGCCAACGTCCTGACTTTC.

Only a few counts were recorded for this clonotype. This beta chain came through as a stray read in a library set up for alpha chains, and its size says little. The J gene is TRBJ1-1, the V gene TRBV10-3; TRBD1 aligns across 9 bases. The CDR3 extends over 14 amino acids. The V and J ends lost 8 bases and 1 base, in that order; junction bases with no gene match: 5. Germline V gene sequence: CDR1 ENHRY, CDR2 SYGVKD. Here the CDR3 reads CAIRRQGENTEAFF. The DNA of the CDR3 is TGTGCCATCCGACGACAGGGGGAGAACACTGAAGCTTTCTTT.

This clonotype is large in the sample. Found in a library prepared for alpha chains, this beta chain is an off-target read, and its abundance has little meaning. This chain joins TRBV4-3 and TRBJ1-3; the match to TRBD1 covers 7 bases. The CDR3 extends over 16 amino acids. The trim removed 0 bases at V and 3 bases at J, leaving 5 bases unmatched. Per the germline V gene, CDR1 is LGHNA and CDR2 is YSLEER. The CDR3 loop reads CASSQDGGGYGNTIYF. The CDR3, as DNA: TGCGCCAGCAGCCAAGATGGAGGGGGCTATGGAAACACCATATATTTT.

Comments on this clonotype: This beta chain is a stray sequence in a library constructed for alpha chains; its clone size is not meaningful. The chain uses TRBV7-2 and TRBJ2-2; D possibly corresponds to TRBD1 (6 bases). There are 16 residues in the CDR3. Germline CDR1 and CDR2: SGHTA and FQGNSA. The V and J ends lost 5 bases and 4 bases respectively, with 17 bases between them. The CDR3 DNA is TGTGCCAGCAGCCAGGGCACAGGGAGATTCACCGGGGAGCTGTTTTTT. Protein sequence: CASSQGTGRFTGELFF.

At least ten counts were recorded for this clonotype. This beta chain turned up in a library designed for alpha chains; as an off-target read, its abundance says little. The chain has TRBV7-9 and TRBJ1-1; no reliable D call. CDR3 size: 14 residues. V shed 6 bases and J shed 0 bases, with 11 bases lying between them. Germline-derived CDR1 and CDR2 are SEHNR and FQNEAQ (reference sequence). The CDR3 reads CASSLMGMNTEAFF. The CDR3 DNA is TGTGCCAGCAGTCTAATGGGCATGAACACTGAAGCTTTCTTT.

By proportion, this clonotype is medium-sized (0.01 to 0.1%). Within a library made for alpha chains, this beta chain is off target, and its count is uninformative. The chain couples TRBV5-4 to TRBJ1-4; D is possibly TRBD1 (6 bases). V lost 4 bases, J lost 0 bases, and 10 bases lay in between. CDR3 length equals 15 residues. The V gene's germline CDR1 is SGHNT and CDR2 YYREEE (reference sequence). CDR3 nucleotide sequence: TGTGCCAGCAGCGGGGGGCCTACAACTAATGAAAAACTGTTTTTT. As protein: CASSGGPTTNEKLFF.

This clonotype was recorded at least ten times. Little can be read into the size of this beta chain, an off-target read in a library designed for alpha chains. The chain carries TRBV6-2 or TRBV6-3 and TRBJ2-7, with no clear D. CDR1 and CDR2 (germline): MNHEY, SVGEGT. The ends were cut back, 0 bases at V and 5 bases at J, with 5 bases in the middle. The CDR3 has 12 residues. This CDR3 reads CASSYSIHEQYF. As DNA, the CDR3 is TGTGCCAGCAGTTACTCTATCCACGAGCAGTACTTC.

This clonotype appeared a few times. For a library built for alpha chains, this beta chain is a stray read; little rests on its size. The genes are TRBV28 and TRBJ2-3; 9 bases are a match to TRBD1. V shed 4 bases and J 4 bases; nucleotides not matched to a gene: 12. Germline CDR1 MDHEN, CDR2 SYDVKM. The CDR3 has 17 residues. CDR3 sequence reads: CASSSGQGGGSADTQYF. DNA for the CDR3: TGTGCCAGCAGTTCGGGACAGGGAGGAGGTAGCGCAGATACGCAGTATTTT.